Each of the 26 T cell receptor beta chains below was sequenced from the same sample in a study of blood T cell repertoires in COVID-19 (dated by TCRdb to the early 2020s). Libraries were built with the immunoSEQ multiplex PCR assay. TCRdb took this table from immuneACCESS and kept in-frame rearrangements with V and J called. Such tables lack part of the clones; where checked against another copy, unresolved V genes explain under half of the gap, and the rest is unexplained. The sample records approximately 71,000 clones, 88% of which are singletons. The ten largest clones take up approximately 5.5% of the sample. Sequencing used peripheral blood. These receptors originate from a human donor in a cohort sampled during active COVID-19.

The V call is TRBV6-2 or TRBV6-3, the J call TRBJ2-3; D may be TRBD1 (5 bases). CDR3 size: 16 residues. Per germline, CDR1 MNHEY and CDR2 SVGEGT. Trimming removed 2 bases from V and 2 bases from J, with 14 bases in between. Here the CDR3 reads CASSYGEDTNTDTQYF. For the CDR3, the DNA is TGTGCCAGCAGTTACGGAGAGGACACGAACACAGATACGCAGTATTTT.

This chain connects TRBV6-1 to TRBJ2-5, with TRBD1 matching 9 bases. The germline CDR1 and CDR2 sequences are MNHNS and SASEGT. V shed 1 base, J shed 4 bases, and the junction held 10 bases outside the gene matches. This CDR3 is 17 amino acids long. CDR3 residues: CASSEGPGQGVGETQYF. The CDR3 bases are TGTGCCAGCAGTGAAGGGCCGGGACAGGGAGTTGGAGAGACCCAGTACTTC.

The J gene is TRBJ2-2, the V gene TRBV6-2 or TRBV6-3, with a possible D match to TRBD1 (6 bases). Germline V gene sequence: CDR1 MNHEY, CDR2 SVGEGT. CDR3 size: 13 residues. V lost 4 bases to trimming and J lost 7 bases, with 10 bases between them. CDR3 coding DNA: TGTGCCAGCAGTTCGGACAGTGTCGGGGAGCTGTTTTTT. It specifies CASSSDSVGELFF.

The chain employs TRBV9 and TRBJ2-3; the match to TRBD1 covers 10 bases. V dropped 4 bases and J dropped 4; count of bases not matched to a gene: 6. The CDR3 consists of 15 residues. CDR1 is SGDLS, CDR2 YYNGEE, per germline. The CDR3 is CASSYRQGAADTQYF. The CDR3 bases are TGTGCCAGCAGCTACCGACAGGGGGCGGCAGATACGCAGTATTTT.

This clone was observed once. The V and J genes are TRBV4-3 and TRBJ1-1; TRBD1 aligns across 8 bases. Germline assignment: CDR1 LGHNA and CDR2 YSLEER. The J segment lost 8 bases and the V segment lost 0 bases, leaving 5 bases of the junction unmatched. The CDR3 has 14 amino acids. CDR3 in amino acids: CASSQDQDRVEAFF. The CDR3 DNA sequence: TGCGCCAGCAGCCAAGATCAGGACAGGGTGGAAGCTTTCTTT.

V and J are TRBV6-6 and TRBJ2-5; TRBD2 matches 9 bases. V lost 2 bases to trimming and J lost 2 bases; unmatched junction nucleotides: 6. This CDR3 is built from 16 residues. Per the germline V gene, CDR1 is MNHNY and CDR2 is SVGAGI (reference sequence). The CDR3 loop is CASSYVLAGTQETQYF. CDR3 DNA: TGTGCCAGCAGTTACGTCCTAGCGGGGACACAAGAGACCCAGTACTTC.

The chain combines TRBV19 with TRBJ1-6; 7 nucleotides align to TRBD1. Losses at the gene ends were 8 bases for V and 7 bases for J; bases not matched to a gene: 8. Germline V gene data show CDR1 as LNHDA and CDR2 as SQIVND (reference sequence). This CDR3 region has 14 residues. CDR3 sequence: CASGDRDRNSPLHF. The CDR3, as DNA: TGTGCCAGTGGGGACCGGGACAGAAATTCACCCCTCCACTTT. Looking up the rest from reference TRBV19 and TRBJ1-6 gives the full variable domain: DGGITQSPKYLFRKEGQNVTLSCEQNLNHDAMYWYRQDPGQGLRLIYYSQIVNDFQKGDIAEGYSVSREKKESFPLTVTSAQKNPTAFYLCASGDRDRNSPLHFGNGTRLTVT.

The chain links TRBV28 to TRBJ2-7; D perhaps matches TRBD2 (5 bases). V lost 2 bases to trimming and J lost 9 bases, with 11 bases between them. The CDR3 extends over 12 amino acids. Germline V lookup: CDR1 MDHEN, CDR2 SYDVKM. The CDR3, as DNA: TGTGCCAGCAGTTTACCAACCGGGATGCAGTACTTC. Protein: CASSLPTGMQYF.

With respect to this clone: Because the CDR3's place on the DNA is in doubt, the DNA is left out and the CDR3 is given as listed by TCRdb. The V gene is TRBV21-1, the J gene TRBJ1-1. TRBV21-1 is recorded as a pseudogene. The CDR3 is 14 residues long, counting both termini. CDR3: CASSKVADGSEAFF.

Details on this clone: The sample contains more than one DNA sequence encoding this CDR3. CDR3: CASRSTGSLEAQYF. The CDR3 DNA follows: TGTGCCAGTAGAAGCACAGGATCTCTCGAGGCGCAGTATTTT. V usage is TRBV19 and J usage is TRBJ2-3, with D perhaps matching TRBD1 (5 bases). The CDR3 is 14 amino acids. Trimming cost V 6 bases and J 10 bases, with 20 bases left between them. Germline V lookup: CDR1 LNHDA, CDR2 SQIVND (reference sequence).

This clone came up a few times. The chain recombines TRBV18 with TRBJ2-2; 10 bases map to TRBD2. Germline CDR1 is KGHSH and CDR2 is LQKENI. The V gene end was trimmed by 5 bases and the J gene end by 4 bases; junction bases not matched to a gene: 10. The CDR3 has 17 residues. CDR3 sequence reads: CASSTLAGVSSTGELFF. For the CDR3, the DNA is TGTGCCAGCTCAACTCTAGCGGGGGTTTCTAGCACCGGGGAGCTGTTTTTT.

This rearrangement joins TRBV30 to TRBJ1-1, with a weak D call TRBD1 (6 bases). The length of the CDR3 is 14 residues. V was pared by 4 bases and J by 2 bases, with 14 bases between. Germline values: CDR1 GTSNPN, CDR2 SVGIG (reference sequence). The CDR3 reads CAWKGTGRNTEAFF. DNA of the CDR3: TGTGCCTGGAAGGGTACAGGGAGAAACACTGAAGCTTTCTTT. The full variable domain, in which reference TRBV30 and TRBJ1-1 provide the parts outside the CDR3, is SQTIHQWPATLVQPVGSPLSLECTVEGTSNPNLYWYRQAAGRGLQLLFYSVGIGQISSEVPQNLSASRPQDRQFILSSKKLLLSDSGFYLCAWKGTGRNTEAFFGQGTRLTVV.

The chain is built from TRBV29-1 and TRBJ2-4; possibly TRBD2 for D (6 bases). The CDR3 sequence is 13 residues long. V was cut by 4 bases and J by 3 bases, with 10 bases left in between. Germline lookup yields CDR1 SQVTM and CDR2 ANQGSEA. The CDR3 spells CSVGASVKNIQYF. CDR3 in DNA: TGCAGCGTTGGGGCTAGCGTCAAAAACATTCAGTACTTC.

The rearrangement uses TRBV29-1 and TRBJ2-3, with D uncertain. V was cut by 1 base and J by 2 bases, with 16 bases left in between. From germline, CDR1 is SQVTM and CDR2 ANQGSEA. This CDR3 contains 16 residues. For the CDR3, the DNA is TGCAGCGTTGAAGGGTCAGGTGCAGACCCCACAGATACGCAGTATTTT. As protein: CSVEGSGADPTDTQYF.

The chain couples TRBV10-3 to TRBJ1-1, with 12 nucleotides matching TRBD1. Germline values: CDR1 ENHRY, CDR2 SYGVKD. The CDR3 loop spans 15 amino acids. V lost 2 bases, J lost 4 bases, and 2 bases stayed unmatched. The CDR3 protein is CAISEGDRGPTEAFF. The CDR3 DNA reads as TGTGCCATCAGTGAGGGGGACAGGGGGCCCACTGAAGCTTTCTTT.

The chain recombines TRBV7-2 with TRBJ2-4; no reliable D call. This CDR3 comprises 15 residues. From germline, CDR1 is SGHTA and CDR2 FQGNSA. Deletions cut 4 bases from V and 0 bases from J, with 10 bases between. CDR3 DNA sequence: TGTGCCAGCAGCTCAGGATTCGTAGCCAAAAACATTCAGTACTTC. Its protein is CASSSGFVAKNIQYF. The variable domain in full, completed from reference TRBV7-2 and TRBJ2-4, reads GAGVSQSPSNKVTEKGKDVELRCDPISGHTALYWYRQSLGQGLEFLIYFQGNSAPDKSGLPSDRFSAERTGGSVSTLTIQRTQQEDSAVYLCASSSGFVAKNIQYFGAGTRLSVL.

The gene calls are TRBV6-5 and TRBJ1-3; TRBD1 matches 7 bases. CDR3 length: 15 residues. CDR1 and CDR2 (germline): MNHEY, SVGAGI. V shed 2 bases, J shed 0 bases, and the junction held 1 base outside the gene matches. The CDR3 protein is CASSYRQGSGNTIYF. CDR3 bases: TGTGCCAGCAGTTACAGACAGGGCTCTGGAAACACCATATATTTT.

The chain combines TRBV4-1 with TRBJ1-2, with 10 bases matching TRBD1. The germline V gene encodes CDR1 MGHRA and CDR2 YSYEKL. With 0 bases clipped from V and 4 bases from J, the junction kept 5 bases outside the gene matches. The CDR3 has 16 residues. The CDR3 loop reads CASSQDSTGGIYGYTF. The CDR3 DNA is TGCGCCAGCAGCCAAGATTCGACAGGGGGCATCTATGGCTACACCTTC.

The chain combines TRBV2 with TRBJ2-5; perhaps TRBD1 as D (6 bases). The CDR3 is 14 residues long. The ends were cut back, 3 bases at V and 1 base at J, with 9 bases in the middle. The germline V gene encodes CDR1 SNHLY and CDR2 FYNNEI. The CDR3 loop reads CASSDRGGQETQYF. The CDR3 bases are TGTGCCAGCAGTGACCGAGGGGGCCAAGAGACCCAGTACTTC.

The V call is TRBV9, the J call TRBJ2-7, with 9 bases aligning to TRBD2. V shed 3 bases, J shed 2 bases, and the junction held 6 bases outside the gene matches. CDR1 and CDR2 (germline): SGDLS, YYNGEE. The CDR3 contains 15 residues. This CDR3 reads CASSALAGPTYEQYF. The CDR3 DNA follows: TGTGCCAGCAGCGCCCTAGCGGGGCCAACCTACGAGCAGTACTTC.

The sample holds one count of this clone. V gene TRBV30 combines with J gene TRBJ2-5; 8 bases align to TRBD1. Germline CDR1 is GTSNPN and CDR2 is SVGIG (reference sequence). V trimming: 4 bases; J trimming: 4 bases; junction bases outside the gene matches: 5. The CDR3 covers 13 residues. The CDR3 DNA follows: TGTGCCTGGAATCGACAGGGGAGAGAGACCCAGTACTTC. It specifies CAWNRQGRETQYF.

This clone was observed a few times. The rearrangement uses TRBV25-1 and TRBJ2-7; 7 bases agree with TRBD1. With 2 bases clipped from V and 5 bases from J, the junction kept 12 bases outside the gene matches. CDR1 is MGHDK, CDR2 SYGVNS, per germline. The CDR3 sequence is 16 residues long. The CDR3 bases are TGTGCCAGCAGTGAACAGGGTCAGGGGGTAAGCGACGAGCAGTACTTC. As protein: CASSEQGQGVSDEQYF.

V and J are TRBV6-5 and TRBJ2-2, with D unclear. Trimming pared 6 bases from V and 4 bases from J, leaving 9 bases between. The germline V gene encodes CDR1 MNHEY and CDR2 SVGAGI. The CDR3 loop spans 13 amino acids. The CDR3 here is CASSTRFTGELFF. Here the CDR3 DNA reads TGTGCCAGCAGCACCAGGTTCACCGGGGAGCTGTTTTTT.

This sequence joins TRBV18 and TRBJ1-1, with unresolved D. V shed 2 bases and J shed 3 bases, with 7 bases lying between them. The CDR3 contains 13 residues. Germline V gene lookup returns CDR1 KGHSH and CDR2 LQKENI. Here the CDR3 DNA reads TGTGCCAGCTCACCAAGCCGGGACACTGAAGCTTTCTTT. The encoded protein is CASSPSRDTEAFF.

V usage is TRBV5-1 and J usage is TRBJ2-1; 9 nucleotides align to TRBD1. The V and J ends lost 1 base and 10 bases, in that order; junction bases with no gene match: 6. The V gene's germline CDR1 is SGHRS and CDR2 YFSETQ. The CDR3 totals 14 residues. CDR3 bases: TGCGCCAGCAGCTTGACGGGACAGGGATTAGAGCAGTTCTTC. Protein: CASSLTGQGLEQFF.

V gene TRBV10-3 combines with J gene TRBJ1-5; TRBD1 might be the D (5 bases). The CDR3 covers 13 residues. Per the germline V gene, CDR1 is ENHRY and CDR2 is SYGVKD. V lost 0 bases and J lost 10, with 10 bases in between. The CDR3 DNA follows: TGTGCCATCAGTGAGTCTGACAGATCTCCCCAGCATTTT. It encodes CAISESDRSPQHF.